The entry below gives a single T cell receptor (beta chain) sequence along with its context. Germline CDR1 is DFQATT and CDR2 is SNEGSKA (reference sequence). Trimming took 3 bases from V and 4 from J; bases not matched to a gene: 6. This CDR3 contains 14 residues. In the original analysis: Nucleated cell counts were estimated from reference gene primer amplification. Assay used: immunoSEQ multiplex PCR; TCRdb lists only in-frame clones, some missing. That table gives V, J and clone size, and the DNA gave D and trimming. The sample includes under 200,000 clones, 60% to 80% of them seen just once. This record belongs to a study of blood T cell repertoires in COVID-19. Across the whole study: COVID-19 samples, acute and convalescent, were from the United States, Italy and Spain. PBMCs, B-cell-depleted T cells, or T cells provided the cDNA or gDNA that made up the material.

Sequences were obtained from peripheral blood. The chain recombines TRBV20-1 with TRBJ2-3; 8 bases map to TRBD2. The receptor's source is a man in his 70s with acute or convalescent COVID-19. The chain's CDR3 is CSASPGGRADTQYF. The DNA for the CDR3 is TGCAGTGCTAGTCCGGGGGGGCGTGCAGATACGCAGTATTTT.